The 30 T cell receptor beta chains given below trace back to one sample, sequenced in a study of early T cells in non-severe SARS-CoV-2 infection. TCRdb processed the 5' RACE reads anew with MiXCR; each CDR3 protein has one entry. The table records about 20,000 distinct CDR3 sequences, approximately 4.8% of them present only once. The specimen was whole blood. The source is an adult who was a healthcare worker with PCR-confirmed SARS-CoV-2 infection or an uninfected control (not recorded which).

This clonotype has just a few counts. CDR3: CASSGQLGATGYTF. The CDR3 coding sequence is TGTGCCAGTAGTGGTCAACTGGGGGCGACTGGCTACACCTTC. This chain uses TRBV19 with TRBJ1-2; D perhaps matches TRBD1 (6 bases). Trimming removed 5 bases from V and 7 bases from J, with 17 bases in between. Germline CDR1 LNHDA, CDR2 SQIVND (reference sequence). CDR3 length: 14 amino acids.

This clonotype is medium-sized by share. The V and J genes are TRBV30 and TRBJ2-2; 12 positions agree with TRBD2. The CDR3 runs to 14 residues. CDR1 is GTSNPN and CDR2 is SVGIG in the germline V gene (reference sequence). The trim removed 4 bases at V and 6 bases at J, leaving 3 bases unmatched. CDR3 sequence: CAWTSGGDAGELFF. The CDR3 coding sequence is TGTGCCTGGACTAGCGGGGGGGACGCCGGGGAGCTGTTTTTT.

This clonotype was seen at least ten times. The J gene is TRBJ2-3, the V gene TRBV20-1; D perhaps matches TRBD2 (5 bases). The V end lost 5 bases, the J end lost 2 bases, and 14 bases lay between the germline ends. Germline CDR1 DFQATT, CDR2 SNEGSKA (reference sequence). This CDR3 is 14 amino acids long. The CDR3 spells CSARLTVTTDTQYF. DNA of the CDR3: TGCAGTGCTCGACTAACGGTTACCACAGATACGCAGTATTTT.

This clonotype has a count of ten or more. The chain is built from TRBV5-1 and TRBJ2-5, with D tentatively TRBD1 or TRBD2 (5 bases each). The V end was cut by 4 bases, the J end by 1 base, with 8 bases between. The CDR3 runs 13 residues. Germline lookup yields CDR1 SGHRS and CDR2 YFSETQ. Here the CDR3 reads CASSPGTQETQYF. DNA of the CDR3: TGCGCCAGCAGCCCCGGGACCCAAGAGACCCAGTACTTC.

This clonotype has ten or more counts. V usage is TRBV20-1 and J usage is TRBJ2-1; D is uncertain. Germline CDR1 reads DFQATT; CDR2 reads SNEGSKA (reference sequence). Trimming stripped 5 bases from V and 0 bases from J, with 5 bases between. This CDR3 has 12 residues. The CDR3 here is CSALGSYNEQFF. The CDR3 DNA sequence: TGCAGTGCTCTCGGCTCCTACAATGAGCAGTTCTTC.

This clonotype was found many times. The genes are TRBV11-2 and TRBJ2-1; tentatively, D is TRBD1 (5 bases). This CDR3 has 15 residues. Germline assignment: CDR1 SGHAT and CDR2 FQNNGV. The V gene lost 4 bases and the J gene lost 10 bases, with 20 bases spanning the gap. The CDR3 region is CASSSGHTAVTEQFF. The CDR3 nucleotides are TGTGCCAGCAGCTCCGGACATACGGCGGTCACGGAGCAGTTCTTC. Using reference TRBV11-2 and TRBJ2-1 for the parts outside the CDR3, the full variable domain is EAGVAQSPRYKIIEKRQSVAFWCNPISGHATLYWYQQILGQGPKLLIQFQNNGVVDDSQLPKDRFSAERLKGVDSTLKIQPAKLEDSAVYLCASSSGHTAVTEQFFGPGTRLTVL.

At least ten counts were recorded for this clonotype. The CDR3 DNA follows: TGCGCCAGCAGCTTGGGACAGGGGAGCAATCAGCCCCAGCATTTT. Its protein is CASSLGQGSNQPQHF. The rearrangement joins TRBV5-1 to TRBJ1-5; TRBD1 agrees at 8 bases. With 0 bases clipped from V and 1 base from J, the junction kept 0 bases outside the gene matches. Germline V gene sequence: CDR1 SGHRS, CDR2 YFSETQ. The CDR3 runs to 15 residues.

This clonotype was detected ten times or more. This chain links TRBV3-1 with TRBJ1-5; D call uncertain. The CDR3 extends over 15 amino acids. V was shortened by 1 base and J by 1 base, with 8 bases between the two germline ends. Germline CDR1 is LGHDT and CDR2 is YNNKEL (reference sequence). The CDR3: CASSQGFGSNQPQHF. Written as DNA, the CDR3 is TGTGCCAGCAGCCAAGGTTTTGGGAGCAATCAGCCCCAGCATTTT.

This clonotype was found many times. The CDR3 nucleotides read TGTGCCATCGGCGGTGACAATCAGCCCCAGCATTTT. It encodes CAIGGDNQPQHF. The V gene is TRBV10-3, the J gene TRBJ1-5; no clear D gene. Trimming stripped 8 bases from V and 3 bases from J, with 8 bases between. The CDR3 sequence is 12 residues long. CDR1 ENHRY and CDR2 SYGVKD come from the germline V gene.

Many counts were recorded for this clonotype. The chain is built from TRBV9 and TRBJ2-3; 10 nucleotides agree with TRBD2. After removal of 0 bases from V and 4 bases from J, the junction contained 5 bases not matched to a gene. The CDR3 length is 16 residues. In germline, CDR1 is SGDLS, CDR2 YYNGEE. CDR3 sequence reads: CASSVASGSVPDTQYF. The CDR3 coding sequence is TGTGCCAGCAGCGTAGCTAGCGGGAGTGTCCCAGATACGCAGTATTTT.

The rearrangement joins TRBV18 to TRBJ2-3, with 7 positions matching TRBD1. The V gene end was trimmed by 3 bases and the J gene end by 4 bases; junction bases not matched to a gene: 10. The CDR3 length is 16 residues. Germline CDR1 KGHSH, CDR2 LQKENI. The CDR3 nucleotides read TGTGCCAGCTCACCGGTCCGGGACAGTCCCCCAGATACGCAGTATTTT. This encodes CASSPVRDSPPDTQYF.

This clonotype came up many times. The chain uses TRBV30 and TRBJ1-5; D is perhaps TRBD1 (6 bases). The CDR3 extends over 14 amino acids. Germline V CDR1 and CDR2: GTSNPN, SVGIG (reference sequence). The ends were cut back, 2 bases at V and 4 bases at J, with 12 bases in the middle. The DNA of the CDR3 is TGTGCCTGGAGTCGCCGGGACACAAATCAGCCCCAGCATTTT. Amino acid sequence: CAWSRRDTNQPQHF.

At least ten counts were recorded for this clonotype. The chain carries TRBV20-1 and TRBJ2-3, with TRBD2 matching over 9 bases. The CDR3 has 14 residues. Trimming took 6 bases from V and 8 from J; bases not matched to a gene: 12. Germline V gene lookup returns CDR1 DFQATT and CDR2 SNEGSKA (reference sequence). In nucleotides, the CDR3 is TGCAGTGCGCGATCCTCCGGGACTAGCCCTACGCAGTATTTT. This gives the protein CSARSSGTSPTQYF.

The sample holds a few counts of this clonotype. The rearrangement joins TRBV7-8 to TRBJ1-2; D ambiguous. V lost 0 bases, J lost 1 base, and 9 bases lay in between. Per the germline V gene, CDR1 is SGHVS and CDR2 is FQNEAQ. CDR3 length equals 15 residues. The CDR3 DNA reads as TGTGCCAGCAGCTTAGCGCCTGGGCGTAACTATGGCTACACCTTC. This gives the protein CASSLAPGRNYGYTF.

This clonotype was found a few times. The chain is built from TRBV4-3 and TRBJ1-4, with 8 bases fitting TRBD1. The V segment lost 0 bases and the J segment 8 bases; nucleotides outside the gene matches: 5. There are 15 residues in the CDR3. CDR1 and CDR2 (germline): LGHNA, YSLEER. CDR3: CASSQDRTGNEKLFF. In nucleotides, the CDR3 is TGCGCCAGCAGCCAAGACAGGACAGGGAACGAAAAACTGTTTTTT.

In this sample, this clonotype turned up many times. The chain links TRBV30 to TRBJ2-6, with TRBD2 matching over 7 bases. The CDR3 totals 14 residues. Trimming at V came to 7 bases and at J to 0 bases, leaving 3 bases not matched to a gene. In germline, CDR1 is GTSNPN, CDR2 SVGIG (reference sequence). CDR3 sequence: CAFAGVSGANVLTF. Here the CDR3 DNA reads TGTGCCTTCGCGGGGGTCTCTGGGGCCAACGTCCTGACTTTC.

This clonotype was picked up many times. The CDR3 nucleotides are TGTGCCAGCAGTGTGGCGGCCTCTGGAAACACCATATATTTT. Translated: CASSVAASGNTIYF. The chain couples TRBV6-1 to TRBJ1-3; D is ambiguous. Germline CDR1 MNHNS, CDR2 SASEGT. CDR3 size: 14 residues. V was shortened by 4 bases and J by 0 bases, with 7 bases between the two germline ends.

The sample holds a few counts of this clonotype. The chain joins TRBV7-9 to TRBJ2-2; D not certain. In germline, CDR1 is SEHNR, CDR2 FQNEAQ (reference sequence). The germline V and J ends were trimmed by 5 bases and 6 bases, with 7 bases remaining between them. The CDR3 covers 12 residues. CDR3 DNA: TGTGCCAGCAGCCTTCCCCCCGGGGAGCTGTTTTTT. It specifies CASSLPPGELFF.

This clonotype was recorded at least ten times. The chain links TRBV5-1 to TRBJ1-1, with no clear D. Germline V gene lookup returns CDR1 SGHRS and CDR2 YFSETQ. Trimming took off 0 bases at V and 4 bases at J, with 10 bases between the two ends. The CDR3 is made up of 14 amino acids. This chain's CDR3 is CASSLVPGGTEAFF. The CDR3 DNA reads TGCGCCAGCAGCTTGGTTCCCGGTGGCACTGAAGCTTTCTTT. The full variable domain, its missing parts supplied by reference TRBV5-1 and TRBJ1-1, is KAGVTQTPRYLIKTRGQQVTLSCSPISGHRSVSWYQQTPGQGLQFLFEYFSETQRNKGNFPGRFSGRQFSNSRSEMNVSTLELGDSALYLCASSLVPGGTEAFFGQGTRLTVV.

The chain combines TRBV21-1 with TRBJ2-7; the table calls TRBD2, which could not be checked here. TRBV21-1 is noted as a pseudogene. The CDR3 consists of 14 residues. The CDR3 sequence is CASSKGLERYEQYF. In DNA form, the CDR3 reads TGTGCCAGCAGCAAGGGACTAGAGCGGTACGAGCAGTACTTC.

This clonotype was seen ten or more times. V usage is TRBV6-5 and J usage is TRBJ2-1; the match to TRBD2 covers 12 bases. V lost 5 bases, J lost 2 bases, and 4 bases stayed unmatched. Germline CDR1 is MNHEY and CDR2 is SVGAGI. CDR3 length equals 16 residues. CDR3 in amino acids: CASSNPSGRAYNEQFF. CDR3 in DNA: TGTGCCAGCAGTAATCCTAGCGGGAGGGCCTACAATGAGCAGTTCTTC.

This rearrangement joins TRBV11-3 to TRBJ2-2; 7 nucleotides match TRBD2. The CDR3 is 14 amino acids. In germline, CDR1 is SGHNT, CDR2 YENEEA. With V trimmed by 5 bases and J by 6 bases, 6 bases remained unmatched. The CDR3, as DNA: TGTGCCAGCAGCCACCAGACTAGCCCCGGGGAGCTGTTTTTT. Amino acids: CASSHQTSPGELFF.

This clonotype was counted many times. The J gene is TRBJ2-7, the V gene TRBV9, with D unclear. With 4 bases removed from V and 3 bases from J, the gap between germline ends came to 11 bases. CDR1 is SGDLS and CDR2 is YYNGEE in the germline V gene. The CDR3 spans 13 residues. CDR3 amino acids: CASSLRVSYEQYF. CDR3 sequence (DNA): TGTGCCAGCAGCCTACGGGTTAGCTACGAGCAGTACTTC.

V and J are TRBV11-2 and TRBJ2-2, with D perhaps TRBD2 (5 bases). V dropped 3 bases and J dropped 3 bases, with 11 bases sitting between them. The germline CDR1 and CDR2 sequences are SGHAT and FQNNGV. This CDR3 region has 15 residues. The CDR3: CASSFNRADTGELFF. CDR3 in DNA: TGTGCCAGCAGCTTCAATAGAGCGGACACCGGGGAGCTGTTTTTT.

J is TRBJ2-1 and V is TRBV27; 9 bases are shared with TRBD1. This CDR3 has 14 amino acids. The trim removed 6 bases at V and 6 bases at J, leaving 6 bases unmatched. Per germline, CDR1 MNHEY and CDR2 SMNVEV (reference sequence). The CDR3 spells CASSPGQGSNEQFF. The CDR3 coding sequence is TGTGCCAGCAGCCCGGGACAGGGAAGCAATGAGCAGTTCTTC.

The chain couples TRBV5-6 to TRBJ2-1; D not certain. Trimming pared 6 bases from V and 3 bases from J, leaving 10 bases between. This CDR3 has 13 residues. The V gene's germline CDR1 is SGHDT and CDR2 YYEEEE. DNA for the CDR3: TGTGCCAGCAACCGGGTCGGCTACAATGAGCAGTTCTTC. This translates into CASNRVGYNEQFF.

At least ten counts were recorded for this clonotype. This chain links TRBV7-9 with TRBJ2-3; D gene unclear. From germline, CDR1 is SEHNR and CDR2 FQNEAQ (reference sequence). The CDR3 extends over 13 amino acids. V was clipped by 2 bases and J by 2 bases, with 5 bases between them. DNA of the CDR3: TGTGCCAGCAGCTTAATGCCCACAGATACGCAGTATTTT. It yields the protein CASSLMPTDTQYF.

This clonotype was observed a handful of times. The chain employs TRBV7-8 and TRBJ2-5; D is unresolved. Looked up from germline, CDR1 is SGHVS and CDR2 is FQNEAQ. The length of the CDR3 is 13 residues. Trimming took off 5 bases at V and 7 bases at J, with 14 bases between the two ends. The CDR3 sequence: CASSPSVEGTQYF. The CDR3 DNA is TGTGCCAGCAGCCCCAGCGTCGAAGGGACCCAGTACTTC.

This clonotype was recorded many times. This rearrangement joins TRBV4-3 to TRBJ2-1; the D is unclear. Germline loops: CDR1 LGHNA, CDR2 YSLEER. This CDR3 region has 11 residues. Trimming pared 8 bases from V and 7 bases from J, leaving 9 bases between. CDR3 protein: CASGVRNEQFF. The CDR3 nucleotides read TGCGCCAGCGGCGTGAGGAATGAGCAGTTCTTC.

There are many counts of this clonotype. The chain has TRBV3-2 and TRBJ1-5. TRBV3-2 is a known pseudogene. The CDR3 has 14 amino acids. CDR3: CASSQVGRYQPQHF. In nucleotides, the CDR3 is TGTGCCAGCAGCCAAGTTGGCAGATATCAGCCCCAGCATTTT.